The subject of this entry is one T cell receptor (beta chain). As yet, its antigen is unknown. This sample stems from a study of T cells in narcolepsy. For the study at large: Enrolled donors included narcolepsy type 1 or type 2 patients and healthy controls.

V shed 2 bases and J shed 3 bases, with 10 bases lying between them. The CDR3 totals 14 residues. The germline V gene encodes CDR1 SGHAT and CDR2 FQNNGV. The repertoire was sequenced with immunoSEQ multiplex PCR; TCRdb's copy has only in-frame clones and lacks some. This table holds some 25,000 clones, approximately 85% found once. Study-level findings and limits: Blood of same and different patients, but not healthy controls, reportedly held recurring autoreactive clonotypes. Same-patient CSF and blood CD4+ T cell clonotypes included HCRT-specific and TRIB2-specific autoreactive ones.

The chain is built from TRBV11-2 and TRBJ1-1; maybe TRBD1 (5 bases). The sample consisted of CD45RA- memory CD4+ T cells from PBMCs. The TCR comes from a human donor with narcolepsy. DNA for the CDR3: TGTGCCAGCAGCTTATCTGGAGGGGACACTGAAGCTTTCTTT. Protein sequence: CASSLSGGDTEAFF.